The 11 T cell receptor beta chains below come from one sample, sequenced in a study of technical replicates of blood from a few donors (dated by TCRdb to the late 2010s). Library preparation used the immunoSEQ multiplex PCR assay. TCRdb re-hosts the immuneACCESS table, in-frame sequences only. Its copies lack some clones; in the studies checked, an unresolved V gene accounts for under half of them, and the cause for the rest is not known. The sample records roughly 83,000 clones, around nine tenths of which are singletons. The top ten clonotypes cover around 0.25% of the sample. Material for sequencing was T cells isolated from PBMCs. The source of these receptors is a human donor in good health.

V usage is TRBV14 and J usage is TRBJ1-2; D gene unclear. The germline V gene encodes CDR1 SGHDN and CDR2 FVKESK. The CDR3 has 16 amino acids. V lost 0 bases and J lost 6, with 17 bases in between. The CDR3 here is CASSQDRGGGSDGYTF. The CDR3 coding sequence is TGTGCCAGCAGCCAAGATCGTGGTGGAGGATCAGATGGCTACACCTTC.

The chain is built from TRBV2 and TRBJ2-2; D is unresolved. With 4 bases removed from V and 4 bases from J, the gap between germline ends came to 13 bases. Per the germline V gene, CDR1 is SNHLY and CDR2 is FYNNEI. CDR3 length: 15 residues. The CDR3 DNA is TGTGCCAGCAGTGTAGATCTGCCGTTCACCGGGGAGCTGTTTTTT. It encodes CASSVDLPFTGELFF.

V and J are TRBV7-6 and TRBJ2-7, with 10 bases identical to TRBD2. The J segment lost 2 bases and the V segment lost 4 bases, leaving 8 bases of the junction unmatched. This CDR3 is built from 16 residues. Germline lookup yields CDR1 SGHVS and CDR2 FNYEAQ. This CDR3 reads CASSSLQREGTYEQYF. The CDR3 bases are TGTGCCAGCAGCTCCCTTCAGCGGGAGGGGACCTACGAGCAGTACTTC.

The chain couples TRBV6-5 to TRBJ1-1; TRBD1 is a possible D gene (5 bases). The V end lost 0 bases, the J end lost 0 bases, and 8 bases lay between the germline ends. The length of the CDR3 is 15 residues. CDR1 MNHEY and CDR2 SVGAGI come from the germline V gene. CDR3 DNA sequence: TGTGCCAGCAGTTACTCCCGACAGTTGAACACTGAAGCTTTCTTT. This sequence encodes CASSYSRQLNTEAFF.

V and J are TRBV19 and TRBJ2-5, with TRBD2 identical over 8 bases. The CDR3 contains 15 residues. Germline-derived CDR1 and CDR2 are LNHDA and SQIVND (reference sequence). V gave up 8 bases and J gave up 2 bases; unmatched junction bases: 10. The CDR3 loop is CASGGGTVEQETQYF. CDR3 DNA sequence: TGTGCCAGTGGCGGGGGGACGGTCGAACAAGAGACCCAGTACTTC.

This sequence joins TRBV18 and TRBJ1-1, with unresolved D. The V and J ends lost 3 bases and 1 base respectively, with 9 bases between them. The CDR3 totals 14 residues. The V gene's germline CDR1 is KGHSH and CDR2 LQKENI. The CDR3 sequence: CASSPWAENTEAFF. DNA for the CDR3: TGTGCCAGCTCACCCTGGGCAGAGAACACTGAAGCTTTCTTT. Full variable domain (rest looked up from reference TRBV18 and TRBJ1-1): NAGVMQNPRHLVRRRGQEARLRCSPMKGHSHVYWYRQLPEEGLKFMVYLQKENIIDESGMPKERFSAEFPKEGPSILRIQQVVRGDSAAYFCASSPWAENTEAFFGQGTRLTVV.

The CDR3 DNA sequence: TGTGCCAGCAGCTTAGGGACAGGGTATGAAAAACTGTTTTTT. Encoded protein: CASSLGTGYEKLFF. J is TRBJ1-4 and V is TRBV7-8, with 8 bases matching TRBD1. Germline V gene lookup returns CDR1 SGHVS and CDR2 FQNEAQ. After removal of 1 base from V and 6 bases from J, the junction contained 1 base not matched to a gene. This CDR3 spans 14 amino acids.

V usage is TRBV2 and J usage is TRBJ1-2; perhaps TRBD1 as D (5 bases). The CDR3 length is 18 residues. V lost 3 bases to trimming and J lost 1 base, with 21 bases between them. In germline, CDR1 is SNHLY, CDR2 FYNNEI. CDR3 protein: CASSDYGGPQGGNYGYTF. The DNA of the CDR3 is TGTGCCAGCAGTGATTACGGGGGACCCCAGGGCGGTAACTATGGCTACACCTTC.

The V and J genes are TRBV19 and TRBJ2-7, with D possibly being TRBD1 (6 bases). The CDR3 contains 15 residues. CDR1 is LNHDA and CDR2 is SQIVND in the germline V gene (reference sequence). V lost 3 bases to trimming and J lost 4 bases, with 16 bases between them. The CDR3 coding sequence is TGTGCCAGTAGTATGTATGGGCAGGGGTCGTACGAGCAGTACTTC. This gives the protein CASSMYGQGSYEQYF. The full variable domain, with the rest looked up from reference TRBV19 and TRBJ2-7, is DGGITQSPKYLFRKEGQNVTLSCEQNLNHDAMYWYRQDPGQGLRLIYYSQIVNDFQKGDIAEGYSVSREKKESFPLTVTSAQKNPTAFYLCASSMYGQGSYEQYFGPGTRLTVT.

The V and J genes are TRBV6-1 and TRBJ1-2, with TRBD1 matching over 8 bases. V lost 3 bases to trimming and J lost 6 bases; unmatched junction nucleotides: 12. Germline V lookup: CDR1 MNHNS, CDR2 SASEGT. This CDR3 has 16 residues. This chain's CDR3 is CASSDDGQGLTDGYTF. Here the CDR3 DNA reads TGTGCCAGCAGTGACGACGGACAGGGCTTAACCGATGGCTACACCTTC.

This sequence joins TRBV7-9 and TRBJ2-3, with 7 nucleotides matching TRBD2. From germline, CDR1 is SEHNR and CDR2 FQNEAQ (reference sequence). The CDR3 totals 14 residues. Trimming at V came to 5 bases and at J to 8 bases, leaving 10 bases not matched to a gene. CDR3 sequence: CASSLTTSAGTQYF. In nucleotides, the CDR3 is TGTGCCAGCAGCCTAACCACTAGCGCGGGTACGCAGTATTTT. Complete variable domain (other parts from reference TRBV7-9 and TRBJ2-3): DTGVSQNPRHKITKRGQNVTFRCDPISEHNRLYWYRQTLGQGPEFLTYFQNEAQLEKSRLLSDRFSAERPKGSFSTLEIQRTEQGDSAMYLCASSLTTSAGTQYFGPGTRLTVL.